The present T cell receptor (beta chain) was sequenced within a study of cytomegalovirus exposure and HLA in healthy donors. Study-level findings and limits: Despite most TCR sequences being rare, some public TCRs occurred in many donors. Earlier analysis looked at TCR beta V segments, and most were productive about 90% or about 30% of the time.

PCR used 60 Vbeta primers and 13 Jbeta primers. TCRdb keeps only in-frame clones here, not all; method: immunoSEQ multiplex PCR. The profile covers approximately 50,000 clones, with 81% appearing a single time and 2% to 2.5% taken by the ten largest. The CDR3 is 12 residues long. Germline CDR1 reads SEHNR; CDR2 reads FQNEAQ (reference sequence). Turning to this clone: Its antigen is still unknown. Its ends do not fully match the called genes, so a read error is possible.

The specimen was PBMCs. V and J are TRBV7-9 and TRBJ2-7; D gene unclear. The source of this sequence is a boy aged 5-17 years in good health and CMV-seropositive. CDR3 DNA: TGTTCCAGCAGCTCCAGCTCCTACGAGCAGTACTTC. Translation gives CSSSSSSYEQYF.